This is a list of T cell receptor beta chains from one sample in a study of blood T cell repertoires in COVID-19. The table came from immunoSEQ multiplex PCR; TCRdb's copy has only in-frame clones and leaves some out. The sample lists around 260,000 clones, 86% occurring once. What was sequenced was peripheral blood. The receptors shown here come from a man aged 40-55 years who had recovered from COVID-19. CDR3s include the opening cysteine and the closing phenylalanine or tryptophan. The D gene is left open where the match is weak. Some rows mark clone size as missing; the rest say once, few, many or name a class of expanded clone.

v_gene,d_gene,abundance,j_gene,CDR3nt,CDR3aa
TRBV10-3,TRBD2,NA,TRBJ2-7,TGTGCCATCAGGCCGGGACTAGTTAGCTACGAGCAGTACTTC,CAIRPGLVSYEQYF
TRBV6-9,TRBD1,NA,TRBJ2-2,TGTGCCAGCAGTTGGGGGAACAGGGGTAACACCGGGGAGCTGTTTTTT,CASSWGNRGNTGELFF
TRBV6-6,TRBD2,NA,TRBJ2-1,TGTGCCAGCAGTCCGCCCCCGGGGGGGCGGGAGTACAATGAGCAGTTCTTC,CASSPPPGGREYNEQFF
TRBV6-1,TRBD2,NA,TRBJ2-3,TGTGCCAGCAGTGATTCTAGCGGTTTCACAGATACGCAGTATTTT,CASSDSSGFTDTQYF
TRBV5-1,NA,once,TRBJ2-5,TGCGCCAGCAGCTTGGGGGAGATCGTGAGTGGGACCCAGTACTTC,CASSLGEIVSGTQYF
TRBV6-2/TRBV6-3,NA,NA,TRBJ2-7,TGTGCCAGCAGTTACTCTGGCAGGGATAACTCCTACGAGCAGTACTTC,CASSYSGRDNSYEQYF
TRBV29-1,TRBD2,NA,TRBJ2-7,TGCAGCGTTACGGGACTAGCGGGGGTACCACACGAGCAGTACTTC,CSVTGLAGVPHEQYF
TRBV18,TRBD2,NA,TRBJ2-7,TGTGCCAGCTCACCACTCTCTAGCGGGACCTACTACGAGCAGTACTTC,CASSPLSSGTYYEQYF
TRBV9,TRBD2,NA,TRBJ2-3,TGTGCCAGCAGCGCCAGGACTAGCGGGAGGATAGATACGCAGTATTTT,CASSARTSGRIDTQYF
TRBV2,NA,NA,TRBJ2-3,TGTGCCAGCAGTGACTGGCAGACAGATACGCAGTATTTT,CASSDWQTDTQYF
TRBV5-5,NA,NA,TRBJ1-6,TGTGCCAGCAGCGGCGGGCCCGGCAATTCACCCCTCCACTTT,CASSGGPGNSPLHF
TRBV9,NA,NA,TRBJ2-5,TGTGCCAGCAGCGTAGAGGGAGCGAGGGCCCAGTACTTC,CASSVEGARAQYF
TRBV19,TRBD1,once,TRBJ1-4,TGTGCCAGTAGTATCGGACAGGGGGCTTCTGAAAAACTGTTTTTT,CASSIGQGASEKLFF
TRBV7-6,NA,NA,TRBJ1-2,TGTGCCAGCAGCTTATTGGTTGGGGCCCATGGCTACACCTTC,CASSLLVGAHGYTF
TRBV18,NA,NA,TRBJ2-2,TGTGCCAGCTCACCGCATAGGGGTGCCGGGGAGCTGTTTTTT,CASSPHRGAGELFF
TRBV23-1,NA,NA,TRBJ1-6,TGCGCCAGCAGTCTTAGCCCCGACGTTCTATTACCCCTCCACTTT,CASSLSPDVLLPLHF
TRBV6-5,NA,NA,TRBJ2-1,TGTGCCGCCGGGGGTGGGAGTCGTGATGAGCAGTTCTTC,CAAGGGSRDEQFF
TRBV27,TRBD1,NA,TRBJ1-2,TGTGCCAGCAGTTCACTCAACAGGGGTGGCTACACCTTC,CASSSLNRGGYTF
TRBV29-1,NA,once,TRBJ1-2,TGCAGCGTTGAAGATCGGGGTATTAACTATGGCTACACCTTC,CSVEDRGINYGYTF
TRBV5-1,TRBD1,NA,TRBJ2-7,TGCGCCAGCAGCTTCTTCGGTCCCACTGGGACAGCTGTTTACGAGCAGTACTTC,CASSFFGPTGTAVYEQYF
TRBV7-6,TRBD2,NA,TRBJ2-7,TGTGCCAGCAGCTTAGAGTCTAGCGGGATTGGCGAGCAGTACTTC,CASSLESSGIGEQYF
TRBV7-3,TRBD2,NA,TRBJ2-7,TGTGCCAGCAGCTTAAAGGGGGTAGCGGGAGGGGAAAAAATCCGCTACGAGCAGTACTTC,CASSLKGVAGGEKIRYEQYF
TRBV14,NA,once,TRBJ1-4,TGTGCCAGCAGCCGGTCAGCGCCAACTAATGAAAAACTGTTTTTT,CASSRSAPTNEKLFF
TRBV19,NA,NA,TRBJ1-1,TGTGCCAGTAGTATGTACAGGGAGAGAAACACTGAAGCTTTCTTT,CASSMYRERNTEAFF
TRBV5-4,TRBD2,NA,TRBJ2-7,TGTGCCAGCAGCTTGGGGCCTAGCGGGAGGACCTACGAGCAGTACTTC,CASSLGPSGRTYEQYF
TRBV5-6,TRBD2,NA,TRBJ2-5,TGTGCCAGCAGCCCTAGGGCTAGCGGGAGGTGGGAGACCCAGTACTTC,CASSPRASGRWETQYF
TRBV5-1,TRBD1,NA,TRBJ1-2,TGCGCCAGCGGTAGGGACAGCCAAACCTATGGCTACACCTTC,CASGRDSQTYGYTF
TRBV13,NA,NA,TRBJ2-7,TGTGCCAGCAGCCCCCCCGCGGTGGCCCCCGACTACGAGCAGTACTTC,CASSPPAVAPDYEQYF